This TCR beta chain is drawn from a study of circulating and synovial CD4+ cells in juvenile arthritis. This CDR3 comprises 15 residues. Germline-derived CDR1 and CDR2 are MGHRA and YSYEKL. The germline V and J ends were trimmed by 0 bases and 6 bases, with 15 bases remaining between them. Study results and caveats: Bulk blood CD4 samples held at least an order of magnitude more or fewer genomes than CPL. Some such blood samples were as oligoclonal as synovium.

Some clones are missing from TCRdb's copy, which holds only in-frame ones; the method was immunoSEQ multiplex PCR. This repertoire shows about 34,000 clones, 95% to 96% found once; its top ten account for approximately 0.19%. This clone showed up just once. Its antigen remains unknown. The chain links TRBV4-1 to TRBJ2-7; D is possibly TRBD2 (7 bases). The sequence derives from a human donor with juvenile idiopathic arthritis. The specimen was CD4+ T cells from blood. The CDR3 region has the DNA TGCGCCAGCAGCCAAGAAGGGGGAGGGGTCGGCGAGCAGTACTTC. This encodes CASSQEGGGVGEQYF.